This T cell receptor beta chain was identified in a study of T-cell reconstitution after alpha-beta-depleted transplantation in children (TCRdb year 2016). For context, the study as a whole: Using TCR repertoire profiling, the study quantitatively followed how T-cell immune reconstitution unfolded in children after TCRalphabeta/CD19-depleted allogeneic hematopoietic cell transplantation.

This clonotype was found a few times. The antigen this receptor binds is unknown. No clone much larger than this one lies a single base away; base qualities are absent. The CDR3 numbers 12 residues from cysteine through phenylalanine. Only CDR3 DNA remains: 36 bases, in frame from the first base. V is reduced by 3 bases and J by 7 bases, leaving a spacing of 10 bases between them. Reading the germline V gene (reference sequence) gives CDR1 DFQATT and CDR2 SNEGSKA. General study outcomes and caveats: The high TCRbeta diversity at day 60 in some patients was ascribed to recipient T cells and intrathymic progenitors that had survived conditioning. Hyperexpanded clone frequencies declined over subsequent months; after one year, T-cell counts and TCRbeta diversity were mostly attributed to newly produced T cells. The apparently early recovery of alphabetaT-cell counts about two months after transplant reportedly depended on only several hundred rapidly expanded clones that came from non-depleted graft cells.

The method behind the library was PCR. The sequencing machine was an Illumina HiSeq 2500. TCR libraries were prepared with molecular barcoding, using unique molecular identifiers to normalize TCRbeta repertoire quantification. TCRdb reworked the public reads: Q25 trimming with fastp, MiXCR clone assembly, productive beta chains retained. CDR3 protein duplicates are merged, each entry listing the most common genes and DNA. The sample table lists fewer than 550,000 distinct CDR3 sequences, 10% to 13% of them with a count of one. 2% to 2.5% of the sample goes to the ten largest clones. The intended sense of this specimen's treatment or condition label: allogeneic hematopoietic cell transplantation with graft depleted of TCRalphabeta T cells and CD19 B cells. The children who served as transplant recipients had been given grafts of TCRalphabeta/CD19-depleted allogeneic hematopoietic cells.

The chain links TRBV20-1 with TRBJ2-4; the D call is tentative, TRBD1 or TRBD2, as each matches 5 bases. This TCR came from a child aged 2 to 9 with inherited bone marrow failure, due to receive a stem cell transplant. Sequenced material: PBMCs, taken before TCRalphabeta/CD19-depleted stem cell transplant. The bases are TGCAGTGCTAGCTACGGGGACAACATTCAGTACTTC. Its amino acids are CSASYGDNIQYF.